The T cell receptor (beta chain) described here comes from a study of liver allograft versus peripheral blood T cells. Study-wide context: Transplanted-liver T cell receptor repertoires were compared with recipients' peripheral blood repertoires.

One entry per CDR3 protein, called by TCRdb with MiXCR from the reads. The data show 5,000 to 7,000 distinct CDR3 sequences, with roughly 17% seen just once and roughly 7.1% held by the top ten. By sample fraction, this clonotype is medium-sized (0.01 to 0.1%). Its specificity is not known. The CDR3 spans 13 residues. The germline CDR1 and CDR2 sequences are KGHSH and LQKENI. Trimming stripped 3 bases from V and 8 bases from J, with 13 bases between. Study observations and caveats: Peripheral blood reportedly held T cell receptor repertoires that differed from those inside liver allografts.

The V call is TRBV18, the J call TRBJ1-1; D not resolved. This receptor was taken from a human patient who had a liver transplant. The T cells may come from the graft donor. CDR3 nucleotides: TGTGCCAGCTCACCCGGCCAGCGAGAGGAAGCTTTCTTT. Protein product: CASSPGQREEAFF.